Listed here are 30 T cell receptor beta chains from one sample, sequenced in a study of early T cells in non-severe SARS-CoV-2 infection. TCRdb reprocessed the 5' RACE reads with MiXCR, giving one entry per CDR3 protein. The table lists approximately 65,000 distinct CDR3 sequences, approximately 15% of them singletons. Sample: whole blood. The receptors were sampled from an adult who was a healthcare worker with PCR-confirmed SARS-CoV-2 infection or an uninfected control (not recorded which).

This clonotype has a count of ten or more. The chain combines TRBV5-1 with TRBJ2-5; 8 bases align to TRBD1. Germline-derived CDR1 and CDR2 are SGHRS and YFSETQ. Unmatched junction bases numbered 2, after V lost 3 bases and J lost 4 bases. The CDR3 covers 13 residues. Here the CDR3 reads CASSWDRPETQYF. The CDR3 region has the DNA TGCGCCAGCAGCTGGGACAGGCCAGAGACCCAGTACTTC.

The chain joins TRBV15 to TRBJ2-7, with 9 bases aligning to TRBD1. This CDR3 contains 15 residues. V lost 2 bases to trimming and J lost 4 bases; unmatched junction nucleotides: 6. The germline V gene encodes CDR1 LNHNV and CDR2 YYDKDF (reference sequence). Written as DNA, the CDR3 is TGTGCCACCAGCAGACTCCGGACAGGGGTTTACGAGCAGTACTTC. Translated: CATSRLRTGVYEQYF.

This clonotype was seen just once. V and J are TRBV3-1 and TRBJ2-2, with a tentative D call TRBD2 (7 bases). The germline V and J ends were trimmed by 3 bases and 4 bases, with 21 bases remaining between them. Germline lookup yields CDR1 LGHDT and CDR2 YNNKEL (reference sequence). This CDR3 has 18 amino acids. CDR3 protein: CASSHLVGGRMSTGELFF. The DNA for the CDR3 is TGTGCCAGCAGCCATCTCGTCGGGGGGCGGATGTCCACCGGGGAGCTGTTTTTT.

As regards this clonotype: At one boundary the junction diverges from the germline segment, which might be a read error. This chain joins TRBV28 and TRBJ1-2, with D tentatively TRBD1 (6 bases). This CDR3 is built from 11 residues. CDR1 and CDR2 from the germline V gene are MDHEN and SYDVKM. CDR3 sequence (DNA): TGTGCCAGCAACGGGGGCGCGTTTGGCTTCTTC. Residues: CASNGGAFGFF.

The chain links TRBV3-1 to TRBJ2-7; TRBD1 might be the D (6 bases). V shed 0 bases and J shed 0 bases, with 12 bases lying between them. CDR3 size: 16 residues. Germline values: CDR1 LGHDT, CDR2 YNNKEL (reference sequence). CDR3 nucleotide sequence: TGTGCCAGCAGCCAAGAATTTAGGGGGAACTCCTACGAGCAGTACTTC. Protein product: CASSQEFRGNSYEQYF.

The rearrangement joins TRBV11-1 to TRBJ1-1; 9 positions agree with TRBD1. Germline V gene sequence: CDR1 SGHAT, CDR2 FQDESV (reference sequence). J was trimmed by 8 bases and V by 4 bases; bases with no gene match: 5. The CDR3 spans 13 residues. CDR3 sequence (DNA): TGTGCCAGCAGCTGGACCGGACAGGGGGAAGCTTTCTTT. This encodes CASSWTGQGEAFF.

This clonotype came up a few times. This sequence joins TRBV7-6 and TRBJ1-2; 11 positions agree with TRBD1. V was clipped by 4 bases and J by 8 bases; unmatched bases: 6. This CDR3 has 14 residues. CDR1 is SGHVS and CDR2 is FNYEAQ in the germline V gene. The CDR3 loop reads CASSSGQGAQGYTF. CDR3 coding DNA: TGTGCCAGCAGCTCAGGACAGGGGGCGCAAGGCTACACCTTC.

The table lists this clonotype with a few counts. The rearrangement joins TRBV12-3 or TRBV12-4 to TRBJ1-2; no firm D call. The CDR3 has 13 amino acids. Trimming took off 1 base at V and 7 bases at J, with 10 bases between the two ends. For the CDR3, the DNA is TGTGCCAGCAGTTTAGTGGGGAAGGCTGGCTACACCTTC. This sequence encodes CASSLVGKAGYTF.

Points on this clonotype: The junction differs from germline at one of its ends, possibly a read error. The V gene is TRBV20-1, the J gene TRBJ1-2; D gene unclear. The CDR3 extends over 9 amino acids. CDR1 DFQATT and CDR2 SNEGSKA come from the germline V gene (reference sequence). The CDR3 loop is CRASRGYTF. As DNA, the CDR3 is TGCAGAGCTAGCCGTGGCTACACCTTC.

There are many counts of this clonotype. This chain links TRBV20-1 with TRBJ2-3; tentatively, D is TRBD2 (5 bases). Trimming left V 5 bases short and J 4 bases short, with 19 bases between. The CDR3 has 15 amino acids. Germline CDR1 and CDR2: DFQATT and SNEGSKA (reference sequence). The CDR3 spells CSAELDSRAPDTQYF. The CDR3 DNA is TGCAGTGCTGAGTTAGATTCGAGGGCGCCAGATACGCAGTATTTT.

V is TRBV5-1 and J is TRBJ1-6; unclear D gene. Looked up from germline, CDR1 is SGHRS and CDR2 is YFSETQ. The CDR3 is 15 residues long. V lost 0 bases and J 6 bases, leaving 10 bases between the germline ends. The CDR3 reads CASSLAASSNSPLHF. CDR3 DNA: TGCGCCAGCAGCTTGGCCGCCAGCTCTAATTCACCCCTCCACTTT.

This clonotype has just a few counts. The V gene is TRBV29-1, the J gene TRBJ2-4, with 7 bases matching TRBD2. The CDR3 is 14 amino acids. In germline, CDR1 is SQVTM, CDR2 ANQGSEA. Losses at the gene ends were 5 bases for V and 0 bases for J; bases not matched to a gene: 4. CDR3 residues: CSVTTGGAKNIQYF. In DNA, the CDR3 is TGCAGCGTTACAACGGGGGGAGCCAAAAACATTCAGTACTTC.

J is TRBJ2-1 and V is TRBV29-1; D gene ambiguous. CDR1 is SQVTM and CDR2 is ANQGSEA in the germline V gene. V was shortened by 4 bases and J by 8 bases, with 9 bases between the two germline ends. The CDR3 consists of 11 residues. DNA of the CDR3: TGCAGCGTTGTGTTGGCGGATGAGCAGTTCTTC. Protein sequence: CSVVLADEQFF.

In this sample, this clonotype turned up many times. The gene calls are TRBV3-1 and TRBJ2-3; 12 bases fit TRBD2. The junction had 4 bases not matched to a gene; V was cut back by 4 bases and J by 2 bases. Per the germline V gene, CDR1 is LGHDT and CDR2 is YNNKEL (reference sequence). CDR3 length: 16 amino acids. CDR3 region: CASSPRLAGVTDTQYF. Written as DNA, the CDR3 is TGTGCCAGCAGCCCACGACTAGCGGGGGTCACAGATACGCAGTATTTT.

The genes are TRBV11-3 and TRBJ1-1, with no clear D. Looked up from germline, CDR1 is SGHNT and CDR2 is YENEEA. The CDR3 is 13 residues long. Trimming stripped 3 bases from V and 3 bases from J, with 8 bases between. In DNA form, the CDR3 reads TGTGCCAGCAGCTTTATGGCAGACACTGAAGCTTTCTTT. This gives the protein CASSFMADTEAFF.

The chain joins TRBV3-1 to TRBJ1-1; D remains ambiguous. The CDR3 sequence is 13 residues long. In germline, CDR1 is LGHDT, CDR2 YNNKEL (reference sequence). Trimming took 1 base from V and 7 from J, leaving 10 bases between them. CDR3 loop: CASSQGRAREAFF. CDR3 bases: TGTGCCAGCAGCCAAGGCCGGGCCCGTGAAGCTTTCTTT.

J is TRBJ2-3 and V is TRBV20-1; D call uncertain. This CDR3 spans 15 amino acids. The V gene's germline CDR1 is DFQATT and CDR2 SNEGSKA (reference sequence). Trimming pared 2 bases from V and 0 bases from J, leaving 12 bases between. CDR3 in amino acids: CSARHPPPSTDTQYF. DNA of the CDR3: TGCAGTGCTAGACATCCGCCCCCTAGCACAGATACGCAGTATTTT.

This clonotype was detected only a few times. The chain joins TRBV5-1 to TRBJ2-3; 7 bases align to TRBD2. V was clipped by 4 bases and J by 2 bases; unmatched bases: 7. The CDR3 consists of 15 residues. Germline V gives CDR1 SGHRS, CDR2 YFSETQ. In DNA form, the CDR3 reads TGCGCCAGCAGCCAAAATCTAGCGGACACAGATACGCAGTATTTT. As protein: CASSQNLADTDTQYF.

The sample holds a few counts of this clonotype. CDR3 nucleotide sequence: TGTGCCAGCAGTTTAGGATGGGGGAACGAAAAACTGTTTTTT. Its protein product is CASSLGWGNEKLFF. The V call is TRBV28, the J call TRBJ1-4; TRBD1 is a possible D gene (5 bases). CDR1 and CDR2 (germline): MDHEN, SYDVKM. The CDR3 contains 14 residues. V was cut by 2 bases and J by 8 bases, with 12 bases left in between.

This clonotype was seen a handful of times. The CDR3 DNA sequence: TGTGCCAGCAGCTTAGTACCCCTCTCCTACGAGCAGTACTTC. It is translated as CASSLVPLSYEQYF. The chain uses TRBV7-9 and TRBJ2-7; D gene uncertain. V was shortened by 1 base and J by 0 bases, with 7 bases between the two germline ends. Germline CDR1 reads SEHNR; CDR2 reads FQNEAQ (reference sequence). CDR3 size: 14 residues. Full variable domain (rest looked up from reference TRBV7-9 and TRBJ2-7): DTGVSQNPRHKITKRGQNVTFRCDPISEHNRLYWYRQTLGQGPEFLTYFQNEAQLEKSRLLSDRFSAERPKGSFSTLEIQRTEQGDSAMYLCASSLVPLSYEQYFGPGTRLTVT.

This clonotype turned up a few times. V gene TRBV5-1 combines with J gene TRBJ1-3, with D perhaps TRBD1 (6 bases). V was cut by 0 bases and J by 1 base, with 17 bases left in between. Germline V CDR1 and CDR2: SGHRS, YFSETQ. The CDR3 consists of 18 residues. DNA for the CDR3: TGCGCCAGCAGCTTGGAGTTGGCGGGGGCGGAATCTGGAAACACCATATATTTT. It translates to CASSLELAGAESGNTIYF.

This clonotype was observed many times. This chain connects TRBV19 to TRBJ1-2; D might be TRBD1 (5 bases). This CDR3 has 15 amino acids. Germline loops: CDR1 LNHDA, CDR2 SQIVND (reference sequence). The germline V and J ends were trimmed by 9 bases and 2 bases, with 19 bases remaining between them. CDR3 residues: CASSMGESANYGYTF. The DNA for the CDR3 is TGTGCCAGCTCAATGGGGGAGTCAGCGAACTATGGCTACACCTTC. Based on the CDR3 plus reference TRBV19 and TRBJ1-2, the full variable domain is DGGITQSPKYLFRKEGQNVTLSCEQNLNHDAMYWYRQDPGQGLRLIYYSQIVNDFQKGDIAEGYSVSREKKESFPLTVTSAQKNPTAFYLCASSMGESANYGYTFGSGTRLTVV.

This clonotype appeared a few times. The chain joins TRBV12-3 or TRBV12-4 to TRBJ1-6; D may be TRBD1 (6 bases). This CDR3 has 16 amino acids. Trimming took off 4 bases at V and 8 bases at J, with 18 bases between the two ends. CDR3 in amino acids: CASSSRRQVRDSPLHF. CDR3 nucleotides: TGTGCCAGCAGTTCAAGGAGACAGGTTCGAGATTCACCCCTCCACTTT.

The genes are TRBV6-2 or TRBV6-3 and TRBJ2-7; a possible D gene is TRBD1 (6 bases). This CDR3 contains 11 residues. From germline, CDR1 is MNHEY and CDR2 SVGEGT. V lost 6 bases to trimming and J lost 6 bases, with 9 bases between them. The CDR3 spells CASSQGTEQYF. The CDR3 DNA sequence: TGTGCCAGCAGCCAGGGGACCGAGCAGTACTTC.

In this sample, this clonotype turned up a few times. This chain joins TRBV5-5 and TRBJ2-7, with D possibly matching TRBD2 (6 bases). The V gene's germline CDR1 is SGHKS and CDR2 YYEKEE (reference sequence). The CDR3 loop spans 14 amino acids. Trimming removed 5 bases from V and 0 bases from J, with 12 bases in between. In DNA form, the CDR3 reads TGTGCCAGCAGTCCTAGCGCCAGCTCCTACGAGCAGTACTTC. Translated, it gives CASSPSASSYEQYF.

There are a few counts of this clonotype. The chain links TRBV12-3 or TRBV12-4 to TRBJ2-4; no firm D call. Trimming pared 2 bases from V and 0 bases from J, leaving 11 bases between. This CDR3 has 16 residues. CDR3 nucleotides: TGTGCCAGCAGTTTATCTCCCTCCCCAGCCAAAAACATTCAGTACTTC. It is translated as CASSLSPSPAKNIQYF.

The rearrangement links TRBV18 to TRBJ2-7, with TRBD1 matching 8 bases. CDR3 length: 17 amino acids. J gave up 3 bases and V 3 bases, and 13 bases lay outside the gene matches. Germline CDR1 and CDR2: KGHSH and LQKENI. Here the CDR3 DNA reads TGTGCCAGCTCACCGGACAGGGACAACTACCATATCTACGAGCAGTACTTC. Its translation is CASSPDRDNYHIYEQYF.

A few counts support this clonotype. The chain joins TRBV12-3 or TRBV12-4 to TRBJ1-2; no clear D gene. The V end lost 6 bases, the J end lost 4 bases, and 12 bases lay between the germline ends. The CDR3 contains 13 residues. The CDR3 coding sequence is TGTGCCAGCAGCCCGACTAACCCCTATGGCTACACCTTC. It specifies CASSPTNPYGYTF.

This clonotype was seen only a few times. The chain combines TRBV7-9 with TRBJ2-7; D could derive from TRBD1 or TRBD2 (5 bases each). Germline CDR1 and CDR2: SEHNR and FQNEAQ (reference sequence). Trimming pared 1 base from V and 2 bases from J, leaving 12 bases between. This CDR3 has 15 amino acids. CDR3 DNA sequence: TGTGCCAGCAGCTTAGAGGCTGAGGGGACCTACGAGCAGTACTTC. This gives the protein CASSLEAEGTYEQYF.

This clonotype was detected a few times. The chain uses TRBV6-5 and TRBJ2-7; tentatively, D is TRBD2 (5 bases). The length of the CDR3 is 13 residues. Germline V gene data show CDR1 as MNHEY and CDR2 as SVGAGI. Between the trimmed V and J ends, which lost 4 bases and 5 bases, there was a span of 12 bases. CDR3 in amino acids: CASSWTGEHEQYF. Written as DNA, the CDR3 is TGTGCCAGCAGTTGGACCGGGGAACACGAGCAGTACTTC.